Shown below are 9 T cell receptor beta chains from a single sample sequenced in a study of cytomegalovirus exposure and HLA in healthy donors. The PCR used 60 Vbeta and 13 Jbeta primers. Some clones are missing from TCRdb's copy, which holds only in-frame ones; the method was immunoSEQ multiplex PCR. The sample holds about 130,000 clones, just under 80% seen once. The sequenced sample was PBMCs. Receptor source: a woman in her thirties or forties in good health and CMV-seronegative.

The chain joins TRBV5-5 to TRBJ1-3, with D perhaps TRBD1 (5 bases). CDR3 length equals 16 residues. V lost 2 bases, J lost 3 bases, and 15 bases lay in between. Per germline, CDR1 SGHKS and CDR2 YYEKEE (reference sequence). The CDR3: CASSFDGDSSGNTIYF. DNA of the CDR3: TGTGCCAGCAGCTTTGATGGGGACTCAAGTGGAAACACCATATATTTT.

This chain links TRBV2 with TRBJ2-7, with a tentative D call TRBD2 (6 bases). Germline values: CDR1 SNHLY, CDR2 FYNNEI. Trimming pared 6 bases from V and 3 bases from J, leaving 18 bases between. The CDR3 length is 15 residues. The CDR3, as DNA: TGTGCCAGCAGGGGCAAGCACGGGAGTCTCTACGAGCAGTACTTC. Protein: CASRGKHGSLYEQYF.

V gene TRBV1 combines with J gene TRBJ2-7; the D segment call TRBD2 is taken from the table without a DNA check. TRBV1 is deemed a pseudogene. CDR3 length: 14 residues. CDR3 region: CTSSRGGSSYEQYF. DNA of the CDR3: TGCACCAGCAGCCGCGGCGGGAGCTCCTACGAGCAGTACTTC.

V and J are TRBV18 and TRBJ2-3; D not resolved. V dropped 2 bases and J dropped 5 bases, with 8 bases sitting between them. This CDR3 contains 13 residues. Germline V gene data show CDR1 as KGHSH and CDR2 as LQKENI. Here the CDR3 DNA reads TGTGCCAGCTCACCAGGGCAGAGAGATACGCAGTATTTT. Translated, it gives CASSPGQRDTQYF.

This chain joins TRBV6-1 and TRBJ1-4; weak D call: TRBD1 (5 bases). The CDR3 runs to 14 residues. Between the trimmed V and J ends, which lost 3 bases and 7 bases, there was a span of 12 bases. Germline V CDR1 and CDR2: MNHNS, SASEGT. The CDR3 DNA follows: TGTGCCAGCAGTGATCAGGGAAGAGCTGAAAAACTGTTTTTT. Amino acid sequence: CASSDQGRAEKLFF.

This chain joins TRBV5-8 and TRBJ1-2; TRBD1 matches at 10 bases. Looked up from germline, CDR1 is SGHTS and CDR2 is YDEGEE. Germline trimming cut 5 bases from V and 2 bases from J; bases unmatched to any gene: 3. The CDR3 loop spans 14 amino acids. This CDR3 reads CASRMGQGNYGYTF. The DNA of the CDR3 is TGTGCCAGCAGGATGGGACAGGGGAACTATGGCTACACCTTC. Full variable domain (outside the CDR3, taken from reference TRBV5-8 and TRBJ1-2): EAGVTQSPTHLIKTRGQQATLRCSPISGHTSVYWYQQALGLGLQFLLWYDEGEERNRGNFPPRFSGRQFPNYSSELNVNALELEDSALYLCASRMGQGNYGYTFGSGTRLTVV.

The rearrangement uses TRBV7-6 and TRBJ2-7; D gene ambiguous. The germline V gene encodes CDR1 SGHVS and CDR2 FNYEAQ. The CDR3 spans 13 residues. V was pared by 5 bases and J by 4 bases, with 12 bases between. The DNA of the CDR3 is TGTGCCAGCAGCCCCTCCTCTTTTTACGAGCAGTACTTC. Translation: CASSPSSFYEQYF.

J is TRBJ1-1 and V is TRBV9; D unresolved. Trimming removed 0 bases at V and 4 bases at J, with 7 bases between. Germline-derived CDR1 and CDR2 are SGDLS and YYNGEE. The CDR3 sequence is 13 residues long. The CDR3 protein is CASSVGGLTEAFF. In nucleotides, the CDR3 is TGTGCCAGCAGCGTAGGAGGTCTCACTGAAGCTTTCTTT.

CDR3 nucleotides: TGTGCCAGCAGTTTACCGCGGGGAAGATTAGGCTACGAGCAGTACTTC. This encodes CASSLPRGRLGYEQYF. V and J are TRBV27 and TRBJ2-5; TRBD2 is a possible D gene (6 bases). The DNA end favors TRBJ2-7, so the J call may be wrong. Germline V gives CDR1 MNHEY, CDR2 SMNVEV (reference sequence). The CDR3 is made up of 16 amino acids.